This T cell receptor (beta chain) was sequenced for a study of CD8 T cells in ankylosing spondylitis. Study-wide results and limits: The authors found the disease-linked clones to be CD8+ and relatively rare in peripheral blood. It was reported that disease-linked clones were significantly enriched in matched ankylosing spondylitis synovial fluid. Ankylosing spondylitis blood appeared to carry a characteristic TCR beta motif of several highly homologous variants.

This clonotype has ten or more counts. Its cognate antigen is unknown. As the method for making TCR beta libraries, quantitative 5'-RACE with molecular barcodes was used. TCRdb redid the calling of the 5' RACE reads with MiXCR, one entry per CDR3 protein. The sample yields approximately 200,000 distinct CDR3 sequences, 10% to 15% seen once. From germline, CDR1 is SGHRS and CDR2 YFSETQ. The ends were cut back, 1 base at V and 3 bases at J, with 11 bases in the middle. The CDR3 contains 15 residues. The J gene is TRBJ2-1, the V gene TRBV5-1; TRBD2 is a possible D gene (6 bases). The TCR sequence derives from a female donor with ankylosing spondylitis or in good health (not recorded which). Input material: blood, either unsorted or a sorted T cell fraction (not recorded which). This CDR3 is CASSLLEGVYNEQFF. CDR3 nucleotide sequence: TGCGCCAGCAGCTTGTTGGAGGGAGTCTACAATGAGCAGTTCTTC.